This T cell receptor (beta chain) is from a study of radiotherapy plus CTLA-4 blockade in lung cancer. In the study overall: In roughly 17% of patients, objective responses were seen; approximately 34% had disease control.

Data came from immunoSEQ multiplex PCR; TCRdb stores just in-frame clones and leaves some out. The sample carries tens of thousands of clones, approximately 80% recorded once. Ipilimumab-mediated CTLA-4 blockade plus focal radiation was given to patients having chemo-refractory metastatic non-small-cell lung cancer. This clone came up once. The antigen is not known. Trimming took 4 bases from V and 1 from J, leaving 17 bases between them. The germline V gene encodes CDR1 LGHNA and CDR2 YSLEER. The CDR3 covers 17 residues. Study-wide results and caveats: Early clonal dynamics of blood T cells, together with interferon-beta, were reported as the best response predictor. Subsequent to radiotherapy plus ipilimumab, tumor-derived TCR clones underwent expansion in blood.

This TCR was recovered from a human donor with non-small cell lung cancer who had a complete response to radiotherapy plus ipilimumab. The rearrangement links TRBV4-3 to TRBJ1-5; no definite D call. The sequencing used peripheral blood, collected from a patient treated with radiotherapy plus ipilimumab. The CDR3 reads CASSPKPVRVSNQPQHF. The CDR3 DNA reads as TGCGCCAGCAGCCCAAAGCCTGTGAGGGTGAGCAATCAGCCCCAGCATTTT.